Shown below are 10 T cell receptor beta chains from a single sample sequenced in a study of CD8 T cells in ankylosing spondylitis. Via MiXCR, TCRdb re-called the 5' RACE reads, giving one row per CDR3 protein. The data hold 150,000 to 200,000 distinct CDR3 sequences, with about 20% observed a single time. What was sequenced was blood, either unsorted or a sorted T cell fraction (not recorded which). These receptors all come from a male donor under 30 with ankylosing spondylitis or in good health (not recorded which).

This clonotype was seen at least ten times. This chain links TRBV4-2 with TRBJ2-1, with 9 positions matching TRBD2. J was trimmed by 4 bases and V by 0 bases; bases with no gene match: 10. This CDR3 contains 18 residues. The germline V gene has CDR1 LGHNA and CDR2 YNFKEQ. For the CDR3, the DNA is TGTGCCAGCAGCCAAGAGGGGGTCGGGACTAGCCTGTACAATGAGCAGTTCTTC. Translation gives CASSQEGVGTSLYNEQFF.

The V call is TRBV4-1, the J call TRBJ2-1; tentatively, D is TRBD1 or TRBD2 (6 bases each). Trimming left V 1 base short and J 2 bases short, with 9 bases between. Germline-derived CDR1 and CDR2 are MGHRA and YSYEKL. The CDR3 has 15 residues. The CDR3 loop is CASSQGGTPYNEQFF. The CDR3 DNA sequence: TGCGCCAGCAGCCAAGGCGGGACACCCTACAATGAGCAGTTCTTC.

This clonotype was recorded at least ten times. The J gene is TRBJ2-3, the V gene TRBV20-1, with 14 bases fitting TRBD2. The CDR3 has 14 residues. Germline V gene data show CDR1 as DFQATT and CDR2 as SNEGSKA (reference sequence). Germline trimming cut 5 bases from V and 6 bases from J; bases unmatched to any gene: 4. As DNA, the CDR3 is TGCAGTGCTGACGGACTAGCGGGAGGTGATACGCAGTATTTT. Translation gives CSADGLAGGDTQYF.

This clonotype was seen at least ten times. The J gene is TRBJ2-1, the V gene TRBV5-1; D tentatively fits TRBD1 or TRBD2 (5 bases each). The ends were cut back, 4 bases at V and 7 bases at J, with 15 bases in the middle. The CDR3 has 14 residues. The germline CDR1 and CDR2 sequences are SGHRS and YFSETQ. CDR3 in DNA: TGCGCCAGCAGCGGGGACCCCCGTGGGAATGAGCAGTTCTTC. Its translation: CASSGDPRGNEQFF.

This clonotype was counted many times. The chain joins TRBV7-9 to TRBJ2-5; D may be TRBD2 (5 bases). CDR3 length equals 14 residues. Germline lookup yields CDR1 SEHNR and CDR2 FQNEAQ (reference sequence). Trimming took off 4 bases at V and 3 bases at J, with 12 bases between the two ends. The CDR3 here is CASSSFLREETQYF. In DNA form, the CDR3 reads TGTGCCAGCAGCTCCTTCTTGCGGGAAGAGACCCAGTACTTC.

This clonotype was counted many times. V is TRBV5-5 and J is TRBJ2-1; 11 nucleotides match TRBD2. V dropped 3 bases and J dropped 7; count of bases not matched to a gene: 15. This CDR3 contains 18 residues. Germline CDR1 and CDR2: SGHKS and YYEKEE (reference sequence). The CDR3 DNA follows: TGTGCCAGCAGCTCCGACAGGGGTCGGTCTAGCGGGGGGAATGAGCAGTTCTTC. Protein sequence: CASSSDRGRSSGGNEQFF.

This clonotype was counted many times. The chain uses TRBV3-1 and TRBJ2-1; D gene unclear. Germline V gene data show CDR1 as LGHDT and CDR2 as YNNKEL (reference sequence). Deletions cut 1 base from V and 0 bases from J, with 4 bases between. The CDR3 runs to 14 residues. This chain's CDR3 is CASSQVSSYNEQFF. The DNA of the CDR3 is TGTGCCAGCAGCCAAGTCAGCTCCTACAATGAGCAGTTCTTC.

This clonotype was recorded at least ten times. This chain uses TRBV7-9 with TRBJ2-5; 8 positions match TRBD2. The CDR3 is made up of 14 amino acids. Germline V gives CDR1 SEHNR, CDR2 FQNEAQ (reference sequence). V was clipped by 7 bases and J by 5 bases; unmatched bases: 9. CDR3 sequence: CASIREGRWETQYF. The CDR3, as DNA: TGTGCCAGCATACGGGAGGGCCGGTGGGAGACCCAGTACTTC.

This clonotype was counted at least ten times. This sequence joins TRBV5-1 and TRBJ1-6; D is possibly TRBD1 (6 bases). Between the trimmed V and J ends, which lost 2 bases and 7 bases, there was a span of 10 bases. Germline lookup yields CDR1 SGHRS and CDR2 YFSETQ. The CDR3 runs to 14 residues. The CDR3 protein is CASSFSGGNSPLHF. CDR3 nucleotides: TGCGCCAGCAGCTTTTCGGGGGGCAATTCACCCCTCCACTTT.

The chain joins TRBV29-1 to TRBJ2-1; a weak D match, TRBD1 (5 bases). Deletions cut 1 base from V and 0 bases from J, with 10 bases between. CDR1 is SQVTM and CDR2 is ANQGSEA in the germline V gene. This CDR3 region has 15 residues. The chain's CDR3 is CSVEAWGISYNEQFF. The CDR3 nucleotides are TGCAGCGTTGAAGCTTGGGGCATCTCCTACAATGAGCAGTTCTTC.